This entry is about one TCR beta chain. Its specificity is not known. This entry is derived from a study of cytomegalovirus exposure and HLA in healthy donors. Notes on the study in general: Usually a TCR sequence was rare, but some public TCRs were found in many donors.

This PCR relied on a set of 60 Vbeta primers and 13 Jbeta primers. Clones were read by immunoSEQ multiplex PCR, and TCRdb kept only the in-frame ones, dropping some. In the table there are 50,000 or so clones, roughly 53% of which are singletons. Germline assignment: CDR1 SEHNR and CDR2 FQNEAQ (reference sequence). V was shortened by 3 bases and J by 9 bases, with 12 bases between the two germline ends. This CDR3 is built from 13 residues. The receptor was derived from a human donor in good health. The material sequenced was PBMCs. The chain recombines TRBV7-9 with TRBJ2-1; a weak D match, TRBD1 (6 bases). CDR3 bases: TGTGCCAGCAGCTTCCCAGGGGTCGGTGAGCAGTTCTTC. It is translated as CASSFPGVGEQFF.